This is a list of T cell receptor beta chains from one sample in a study of OX40 agonist ivuxolimab in advanced cancers. Sequencing was performed with immunoSEQ multiplex PCR; in TCRdb, only in-frame clones are kept and a portion is missing. The table shows fewer than 55,000 clones, with over 75% occurring only once. The sequenced sample was CD4+ or CD8+ T cells sorted from blood, obtained in a trial of the OX40 agonist ivuxolimab. The receptors come from an adult with an advanced solid tumor such as melanoma, head and neck, liver or kidney cancer. Both conserved end residues are part of each CDR3. The order of the fields is V gene, clone size, J gene, D gene, CDR3 DNA, CDR3 protein. The D gene is left open where the match is weak. Not every row has a clone size; where given, it reads once, few, many or a size class.

v_call: TRBV28; clone_size: few; j_call: TRBJ1-1; d_call: -; cdr3_nt: TGTGCCAGCAGCCCATCCCGGATGAACACTGAAGCTTTCTTT; cdr3_aa: CASSPSRMNTEAFF
v_call: TRBV9; clone_size: -; j_call: TRBJ1-2; d_call: -; cdr3_nt: TGTGCCAGCAGCGTAGGGACGGGAATAGATGGCTACACCTTC; cdr3_aa: CASSVGTGIDGYTF
v_call: TRBV5-4; clone_size: -; j_call: TRBJ1-1; d_call: -; cdr3_nt: TGTGCCAGCAGCGCGGAGACAGCTGAAGCTTTCTTT; cdr3_aa: CASSAETAEAFF
v_call: TRBV5-5; clone_size: -; j_call: TRBJ1-2; d_call: -; cdr3_nt: TGTGCCAGCAGCGAAGAGCCCCGGGGGCGCCGAGGCTACACCTTC; cdr3_aa: CASSEEPRGRRGYTF
v_call: TRBV19; clone_size: -; j_call: TRBJ1-5; d_call: -; cdr3_nt: TGTGCCAGTAGTCAAAACAGGGAGCAGCCCCAGCATTTT; cdr3_aa: CASSQNREQPQHF
v_call: TRBV4-1; clone_size: -; j_call: TRBJ1-3; d_call: TRBD1; cdr3_nt: TGCGCCAGCAGCCCATCCGGACAGGGGAGGGGAAACACCATATATTTT; cdr3_aa: CASSPSGQGRGNTIYF
v_call: TRBV11-3; clone_size: -; j_call: TRBJ2-3; d_call: -; cdr3_nt: TGTGCCAGCAGCTCCGGCGGGGTTAGCACAGATACGCAGTATTTT; cdr3_aa: CASSSGGVSTDTQYF
v_call: TRBV29-1; clone_size: -; j_call: TRBJ2-7; d_call: -; cdr3_nt: TGCAGCGTCTCGGACGGGCCGTCCTACGAGCAGTACTTC; cdr3_aa: CSVSDGPSYEQYF
v_call: TRBV10-2; clone_size: -; j_call: TRBJ2-1; d_call: -; cdr3_nt: TGCGCCAGCAAGACCTACAATGAGCAGTTCTTC; cdr3_aa: CASKTYNEQFF
v_call: TRBV11-1; clone_size: many; j_call: TRBJ1-6; d_call: -; cdr3_nt: TGTGCCAGCAGCTTTTCGGGACCTAATTCACCCCTCCACTTT; cdr3_aa: CASSFSGPNSPLHF
v_call: TRBV25-1; clone_size: -; j_call: TRBJ2-1; d_call: -; cdr3_nt: TGTGCCAGCAGTGACAACGATTTGACCTGGAGTGAGCAGTTCTTC; cdr3_aa: CASSDNDLTWSEQFF
v_call: TRBV6-1; clone_size: -; j_call: TRBJ1-1; d_call: -; cdr3_nt: TGTGCCAGCCGAGCGCGTGAGGGATTGAACACTGAAGCTTTCTTT; cdr3_aa: CASRAREGLNTEAFF
v_call: TRBV5-4; clone_size: -; j_call: TRBJ2-5; d_call: TRBD1; cdr3_nt: TGTGCCAGCAGCCCCCCCGGACAGGGGAAAGAGACCCAGTACTTC; cdr3_aa: CASSPPGQGKETQYF
v_call: TRBV28; clone_size: medium-sized; j_call: TRBJ2-6; d_call: -; cdr3_nt: TGTGCCAGCAGGGACAGCATGTCCAACGTCCTGACTTTC; cdr3_aa: CASRDSMSNVLTF
v_call: TRBV6-1; clone_size: -; j_call: TRBJ2-7; d_call: TRBD1; cdr3_nt: TGTGCCAGCGCGGGACAGGGGTACGAGCAGTACTTC; cdr3_aa: CASAGQGYEQYF
v_call: TRBV7-9; clone_size: -; j_call: TRBJ2-1; d_call: TRBD2; cdr3_nt: TGTGCCAGCAGCTCTGCAGCGGGGGGGTATGAGCAGTTCTTC; cdr3_aa: CASSSAAGGYEQFF
v_call: TRBV12-5; clone_size: -; j_call: TRBJ2-2; d_call: TRBD1; cdr3_nt: TGTGCTAGTGGTCGGACAGGGCGGGACACCGGGGAGCTGTTTTTT; cdr3_aa: CASGRTGRDTGELFF
v_call: TRBV5-1; clone_size: -; j_call: TRBJ2-1; d_call: -; cdr3_nt: TGCGCCAGCAGCCCAGGACTGGGGAATGAGCAGTTCTTC; cdr3_aa: CASSPGLGNEQFF
v_call: TRBV10-3; clone_size: -; j_call: TRBJ1-4; d_call: TRBD1; cdr3_nt: TGCGCCTCCGGGACAGTTAATGAAAAACTGTTTTTT; cdr3_aa: CASGTVNEKLFF
v_call: TRBV10-3; clone_size: -; j_call: TRBJ2-1; d_call: TRBD2; cdr3_nt: TGTGCCATCAGGGGAATAGCGGGGTCCTACAATGAGCAGTTCTTC; cdr3_aa: CAIRGIAGSYNEQFF
v_call: TRBV19; clone_size: -; j_call: TRBJ1-6; d_call: -; cdr3_nt: TGTGCCAGTAGTAGGGACGTCCCCAATTCACCCCTCCACTTT; cdr3_aa: CASSRDVPNSPLHF
v_call: TRBV6-5; clone_size: -; j_call: TRBJ2-7; d_call: -; cdr3_nt: TGTGCCAGCAGTTACCTCCAGGGGGGAAGGAACGAGCAGTACTTC; cdr3_aa: CASSYLQGGRNEQYF
v_call: TRBV19; clone_size: -; j_call: TRBJ2-3; d_call: TRBD2; cdr3_nt: TGTGCCAGTAGTATTATTAGCGGGGGGGCCTCGGGAGATACGCAGTATTTT; cdr3_aa: CASSIISGGASGDTQYF
v_call: TRBV5-1; clone_size: -; j_call: TRBJ2-5; d_call: TRBD1; cdr3_nt: TGCGCCAGCAGTACGGGACAGGGTCGGGAGACCCAGTACTTC; cdr3_aa: CASSTGQGRETQYF
v_call: TRBV5-4; clone_size: -; j_call: TRBJ2-5; d_call: TRBD2; cdr3_nt: TGTGCCAGCAGCTTGGCGGGAGGCGAGACCCAGTACTTC; cdr3_aa: CASSLAGGETQYF
v_call: TRBV2; clone_size: -; j_call: TRBJ2-7; d_call: -; cdr3_nt: TGTGCCAGCAGTACCTTCAGGGGCGCCTACGAGCAGTACTTC; cdr3_aa: CASSTFRGAYEQYF
v_call: TRBV7-2; clone_size: -; j_call: TRBJ2-3; d_call: -; cdr3_nt: TGTGCCAGCAGCTTTAGCTTAGATACGCAGTATTTT; cdr3_aa: CASSFSLDTQYF
v_call: TRBV18; clone_size: -; j_call: TRBJ2-4; d_call: -; cdr3_nt: TGTGCCAGCTCATCCGGACAGAGAACTCTAGCCAAAAACATTCAGTACTTC; cdr3_aa: CASSSGQRTLAKNIQYF
v_call: TRBV13; clone_size: -; j_call: TRBJ1-3; d_call: -; cdr3_nt: TGTGCCAGCAGCTTAAGGAGTTCTAGAAACACCATATATTTT; cdr3_aa: CASSLRSSRNTIYF
v_call: TRBV6-6; clone_size: -; j_call: TRBJ1-5; d_call: -; cdr3_nt: TGTGCCAGCAGTTACGGGGGGGGAAGGGGCAATCAGCCCCAGCATTTT; cdr3_aa: CASSYGGGRGNQPQHF
v_call: TRBV6-6; clone_size: -; j_call: TRBJ2-7; d_call: TRBD2; cdr3_nt: TGTGCCAGCAGGACGGGGACTAGCGGGCCCTACGAGCAGTACTTC; cdr3_aa: CASRTGTSGPYEQYF
v_call: TRBV6-1; clone_size: -; j_call: TRBJ2-2; d_call: TRBD2; cdr3_nt: TGTGCCATGAGCGGGGGGGCGTTCACCGGGGAGCTGTTTTTT; cdr3_aa: CAMSGGAFTGELFF
v_call: TRBV6-5; clone_size: -; j_call: TRBJ2-3; d_call: TRBD2; cdr3_nt: TGTGCCAGCAGTTTGCGACTAGCATGGGATACGCAGTATTTT; cdr3_aa: CASSLRLAWDTQYF
v_call: TRBV20-1; clone_size: -; j_call: TRBJ2-7; d_call: -; cdr3_nt: TGCAGTGCTACAGAATTGAGCGAGCAGTACTTC; cdr3_aa: CSATELSEQYF
v_call: TRBV6-4; clone_size: once; j_call: TRBJ1-6; d_call: -; cdr3_nt: TGTGCCAGCAGCGACGGAATGCGGTCACCCCTCCACTTT; cdr3_aa: CASSDGMRSPLHF
v_call: TRBV10-3; clone_size: -; j_call: TRBJ2-5; d_call: TRBD2; cdr3_nt: TGTGCCATCAGTGAGGGGGGACTAGCCCTAGAGACCCAGTACTTC; cdr3_aa: CAISEGGLALETQYF
v_call: TRBV29-1; clone_size: few; j_call: TRBJ1-1; d_call: -; cdr3_nt: TGCAGCGTTTCCGACGGAGAAGCTTTCTTT; cdr3_aa: CSVSDGEAFF
v_call: TRBV5-4; clone_size: -; j_call: TRBJ2-1; d_call: -; cdr3_nt: TGTGCCAGCAGCTTGGTGGCTAGTCCGCTCAATGAGCAGTTCTTC; cdr3_aa: CASSLVASPLNEQFF
v_call: TRBV6-6; clone_size: once; j_call: TRBJ2-2; d_call: -; cdr3_nt: TGTGCCAGCAGCCTTGTGGGGACCACCGGGGAGCTGTTTTTT; cdr3_aa: CASSLVGTTGELFF
v_call: TRBV7-6; clone_size: -; j_call: TRBJ1-3; d_call: TRBD1; cdr3_nt: TGTGCCAGCAGCTCGGACAGGGACTTGTCTGGAAACACCATATATTTT; cdr3_aa: CASSSDRDLSGNTIYF
v_call: TRBV7-8; clone_size: -; j_call: TRBJ1-2; d_call: TRBD1; cdr3_nt: TGTGCCAGCAGCTTGGCGGTTGGACAGGGGGCTGGCTATGGCTACACCTTC; cdr3_aa: CASSLAVGQGAGYGYTF
v_call: TRBV11-3; clone_size: few; j_call: TRBJ1-4; d_call: -; cdr3_nt: TGTGCCAGCAGCCCCGGGACGGGAAATGAAAAACTGTTTTTT; cdr3_aa: CASSPGTGNEKLFF
v_call: TRBV6-6; clone_size: -; j_call: TRBJ1-4; d_call: -; cdr3_nt: TGTGCCAGCAGCCCCGCCACTTTCGGCGAAAAACTGTTTTTT; cdr3_aa: CASSPATFGEKLFF
v_call: TRBV10-3; clone_size: -; j_call: TRBJ2-2; d_call: -; cdr3_nt: TGTGCCATCAGCGCAGGGGTTTTAGACGGGGAGCTGTTTTTT; cdr3_aa: CAISAGVLDGELFF
v_call: TRBV4-1; clone_size: -; j_call: TRBJ2-1; d_call: TRBD2; cdr3_nt: TGCGCCAGCAGCCTAAGCGGGGGGGCCTACAATGAGCAGTTCTTC; cdr3_aa: CASSLSGGAYNEQFF
v_call: TRBV15; clone_size: -; j_call: TRBJ1-6; d_call: -; cdr3_nt: TGTGCCACCAGCAGAGATGGGGGAAATTCACCCCTCCACTTT; cdr3_aa: CATSRDGGNSPLHF
v_call: TRBV18; clone_size: -; j_call: TRBJ2-4; d_call: -; cdr3_nt: TGTGCCAGCTCACCGGTTTACAGGGTAGCCAAAAACATTCAGTACTTC; cdr3_aa: CASSPVYRVAKNIQYF
v_call: TRBV7-9; clone_size: -; j_call: TRBJ2-3; d_call: -; cdr3_nt: TGTGCCAGCAGCTTAGCTCTGGGGAGCACAGATACGCAGTATTTT; cdr3_aa: CASSLALGSTDTQYF
v_call: TRBV5-1; clone_size: once; j_call: TRBJ1-1; d_call: -; cdr3_nt: TGCGCCAGCAGAGAAGGGGCGGTGAACACTGAAGCTTTCTTT; cdr3_aa: CASREGAVNTEAFF
v_call: TRBV10-3; clone_size: -; j_call: TRBJ2-7; d_call: TRBD1; cdr3_nt: TGTGCCATCAGTCTGACAGGGAGTAAGCCCTACGAGCAGTACTTC; cdr3_aa: CAISLTGSKPYEQYF
v_call: TRBV11-3; clone_size: -; j_call: TRBJ2-3; d_call: -; cdr3_nt: TGTGCCAGCAGCTCCCCCTCGGGGGGCGCGGGGACAGATACGCAGTATTTT; cdr3_aa: CASSSPSGGAGTDTQYF
v_call: TRBV21-1; clone_size: -; j_call: TRBJ1-5; d_call: -; cdr3_nt: TGTGCCAGCAGCACCAAGACGTTAGCAAGCAATCAGCCCCAGCATTTT; cdr3_aa: CASSTKTLASNQPQHF
v_call: TRBV7-2; clone_size: -; j_call: TRBJ2-3; d_call: -; cdr3_nt: TGTGCCAGCAGCTTAGCAGCGACGGGGGCGCAGTATTTT; cdr3_aa: CASSLAATGAQYF
v_call: TRBV12-5; clone_size: -; j_call: TRBJ2-1; d_call: TRBD2; cdr3_nt: TGTGCTAGTGGTTTCGGACTAGCGGGGGCTAAAAATGAGCAGTTCTTC; cdr3_aa: CASGFGLAGAKNEQFF
v_call: TRBV5-1; clone_size: few; j_call: TRBJ1-6; d_call: -; cdr3_nt: TGCGCCAGCAGCTTGAGGACAGACGGCGGCTCACCCCTCCACTTT; cdr3_aa: CASSLRTDGGSPLHF